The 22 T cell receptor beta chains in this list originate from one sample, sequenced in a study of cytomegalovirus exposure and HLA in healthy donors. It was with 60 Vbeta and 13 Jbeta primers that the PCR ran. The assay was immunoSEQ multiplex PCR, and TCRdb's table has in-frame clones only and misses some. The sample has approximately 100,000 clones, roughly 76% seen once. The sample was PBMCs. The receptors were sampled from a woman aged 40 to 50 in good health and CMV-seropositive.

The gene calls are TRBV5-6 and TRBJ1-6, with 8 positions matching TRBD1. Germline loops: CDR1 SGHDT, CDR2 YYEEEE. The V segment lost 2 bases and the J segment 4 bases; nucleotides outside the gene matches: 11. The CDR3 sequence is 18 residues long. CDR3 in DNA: TGTGCCAGCAGCTTCCACCCCGGGACAGGAAGGTATAATTCACCCCTCCACTTT. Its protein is CASSFHPGTGRYNSPLHF.

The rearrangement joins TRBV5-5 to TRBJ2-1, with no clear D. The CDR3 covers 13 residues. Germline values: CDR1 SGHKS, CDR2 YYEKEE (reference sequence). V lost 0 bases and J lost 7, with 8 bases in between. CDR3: CASSLGLTNEQFF. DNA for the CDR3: TGTGCCAGCAGCTTGGGACTCACAAATGAGCAGTTCTTC.

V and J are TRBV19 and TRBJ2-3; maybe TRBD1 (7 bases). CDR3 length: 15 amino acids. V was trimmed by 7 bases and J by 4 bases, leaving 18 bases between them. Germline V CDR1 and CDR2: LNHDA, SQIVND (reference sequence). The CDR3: CASMTGNGGADTQYF. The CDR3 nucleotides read TGTGCCAGTATGACAGGGAACGGAGGGGCAGATACGCAGTATTTT.

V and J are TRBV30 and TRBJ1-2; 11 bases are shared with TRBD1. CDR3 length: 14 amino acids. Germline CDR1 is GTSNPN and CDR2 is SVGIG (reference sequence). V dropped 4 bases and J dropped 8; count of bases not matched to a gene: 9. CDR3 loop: CAWMGQGVFEGYTF. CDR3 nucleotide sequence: TGTGCCTGGATGGGACAGGGGGTTTTCGAGGGCTACACCTTC.

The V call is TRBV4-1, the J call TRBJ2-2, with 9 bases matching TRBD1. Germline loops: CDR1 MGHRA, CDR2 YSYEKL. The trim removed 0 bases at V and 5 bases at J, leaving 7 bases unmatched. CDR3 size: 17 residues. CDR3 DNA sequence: TGCGCCAGCAGCCAAGAAGGCGGGACAGGGTTAACCGGGGAGCTGTTTTTT. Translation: CASSQEGGTGLTGELFF.

CDR3 coding DNA: TGTGCCACCAGCAGGGTATTGGGACAGGGATCAGGAGGCTACACCTTC. It codes for CATSRVLGQGSGGYTF. The genes are TRBV15 and TRBJ1-2, with TRBD1 identical over 9 bases. Germline-derived CDR1 and CDR2 are LNHNV and YYDKDF (reference sequence). V gave up 3 bases and J gave up 8 bases; unmatched junction bases: 13. The CDR3 contains 16 residues.

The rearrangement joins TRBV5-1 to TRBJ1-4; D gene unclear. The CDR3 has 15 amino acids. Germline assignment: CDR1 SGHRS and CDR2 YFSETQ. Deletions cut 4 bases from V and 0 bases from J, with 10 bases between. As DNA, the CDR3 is TGCGCCAGCAGCATACTTCCTACAACTAATGAAAAACTGTTTTTT. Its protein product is CASSILPTTNEKLFF.

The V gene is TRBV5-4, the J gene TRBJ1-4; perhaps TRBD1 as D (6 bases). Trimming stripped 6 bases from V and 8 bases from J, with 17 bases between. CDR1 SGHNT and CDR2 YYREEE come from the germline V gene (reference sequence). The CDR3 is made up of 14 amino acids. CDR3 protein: CASTTDRREEKLFF. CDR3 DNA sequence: TGTGCCAGCACAACGGACAGACGCGAGGAAAAACTGTTTTTT.

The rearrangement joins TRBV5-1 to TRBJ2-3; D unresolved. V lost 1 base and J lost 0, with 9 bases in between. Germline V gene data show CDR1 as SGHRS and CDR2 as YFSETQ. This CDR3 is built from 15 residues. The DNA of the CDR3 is TGCGCCAGCAGCTTGTCATCGAGGAGCACAGATACGCAGTATTTT. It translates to CASSLSSRSTDTQYF.

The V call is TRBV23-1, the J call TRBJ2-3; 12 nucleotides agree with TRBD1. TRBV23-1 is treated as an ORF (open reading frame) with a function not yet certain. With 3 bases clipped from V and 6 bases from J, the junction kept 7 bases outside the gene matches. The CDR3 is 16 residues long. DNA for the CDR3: TGCGCCAGCAGTCATCCCACCGGGACAGGGGGCGATACGCAGTATTTT. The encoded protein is CASSHPTGTGGDTQYF.

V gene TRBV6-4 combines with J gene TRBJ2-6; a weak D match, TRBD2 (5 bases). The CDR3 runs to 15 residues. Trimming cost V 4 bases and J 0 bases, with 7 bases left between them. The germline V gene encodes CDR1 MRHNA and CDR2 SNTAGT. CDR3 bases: TGTGCCAGCAGTGCGGGGAACTCTGGGGCCAACGTCCTGACTTTC. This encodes CASSAGNSGANVLTF.

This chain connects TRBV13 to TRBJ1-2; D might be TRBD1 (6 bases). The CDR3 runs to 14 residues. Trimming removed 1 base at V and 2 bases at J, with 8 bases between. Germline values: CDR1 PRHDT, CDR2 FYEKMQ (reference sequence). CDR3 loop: CASSLDRANYGYTF. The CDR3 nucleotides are TGTGCCAGCAGCTTAGACAGGGCCAACTATGGCTACACCTTC.

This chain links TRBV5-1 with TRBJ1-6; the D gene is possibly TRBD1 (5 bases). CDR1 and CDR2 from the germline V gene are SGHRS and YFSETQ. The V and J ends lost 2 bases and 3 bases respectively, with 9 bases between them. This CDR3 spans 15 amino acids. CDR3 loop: CASSFRQLYNSPLHF. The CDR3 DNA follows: TGCGCCAGCAGCTTCCGACAGCTCTATAATTCACCCCTCCACTTT.

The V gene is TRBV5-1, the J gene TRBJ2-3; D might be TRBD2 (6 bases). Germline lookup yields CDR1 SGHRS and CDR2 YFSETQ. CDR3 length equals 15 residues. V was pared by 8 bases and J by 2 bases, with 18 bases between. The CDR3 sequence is CARSRAGPYTDTQYF. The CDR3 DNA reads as TGCGCCAGGAGCAGGGCGGGGCCATACACAGATACGCAGTATTTT.

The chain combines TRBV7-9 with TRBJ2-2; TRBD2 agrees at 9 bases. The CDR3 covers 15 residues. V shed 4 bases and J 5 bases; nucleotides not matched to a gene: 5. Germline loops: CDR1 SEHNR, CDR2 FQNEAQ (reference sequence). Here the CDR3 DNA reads TGTGCCAGCAGCTCCAGCGGGGGGCCGACCGGGGAGCTGTTTTTT. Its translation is CASSSSGGPTGELFF.

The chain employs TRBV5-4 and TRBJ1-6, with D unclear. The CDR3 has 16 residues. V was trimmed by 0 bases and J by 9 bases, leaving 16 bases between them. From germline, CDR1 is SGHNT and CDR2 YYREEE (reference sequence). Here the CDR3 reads CASSLDPLREVSPLHF. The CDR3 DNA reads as TGTGCCAGCAGCTTGGATCCCCTTAGGGAGGTTTCACCCCTCCACTTT.

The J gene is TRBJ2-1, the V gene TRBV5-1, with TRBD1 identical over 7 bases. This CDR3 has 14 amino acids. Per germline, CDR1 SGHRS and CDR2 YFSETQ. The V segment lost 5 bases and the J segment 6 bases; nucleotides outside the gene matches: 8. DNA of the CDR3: TGCGCCAGCAGAGTCAGAGGGACAGCCAATGAGCAGTTCTTC. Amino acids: CASRVRGTANEQFF.

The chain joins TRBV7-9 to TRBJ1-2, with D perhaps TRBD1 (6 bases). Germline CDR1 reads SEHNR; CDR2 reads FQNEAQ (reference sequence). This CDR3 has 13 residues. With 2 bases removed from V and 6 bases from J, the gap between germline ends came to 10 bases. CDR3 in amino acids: CASSLHPGDGYTF. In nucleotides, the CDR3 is TGTGCCAGCAGCTTACACCCAGGGGATGGCTACACCTTC.

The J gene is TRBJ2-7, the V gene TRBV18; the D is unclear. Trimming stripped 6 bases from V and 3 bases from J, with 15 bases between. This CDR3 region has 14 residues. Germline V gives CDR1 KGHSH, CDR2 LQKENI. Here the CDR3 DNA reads TGTGCCAGCTCCTCGGCACAGATGAACTACGAGCAGTACTTC. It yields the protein CASSSAQMNYEQYF.

CDR3: CTSRSRQDLNGYTF. CDR3 nucleotides: TGCACCAGCAGGAGTAGACAGGACCTTAATGGCTACACCTTC. V gene TRBV1 combines with J gene TRBJ1-2; the DNA was not compared with TRBD1, the D call given in the table. TRBV1 is a known pseudogene. The CDR3 sequence is 14 residues long.

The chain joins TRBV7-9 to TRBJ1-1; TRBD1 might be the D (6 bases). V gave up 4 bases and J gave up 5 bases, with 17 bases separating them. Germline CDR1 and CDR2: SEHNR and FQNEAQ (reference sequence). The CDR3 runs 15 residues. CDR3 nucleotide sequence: TGTGCCAGCAGCTGGGAAGACACTAGGGGGACTGAAGCTTTCTTT. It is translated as CASSWEDTRGTEAFF.

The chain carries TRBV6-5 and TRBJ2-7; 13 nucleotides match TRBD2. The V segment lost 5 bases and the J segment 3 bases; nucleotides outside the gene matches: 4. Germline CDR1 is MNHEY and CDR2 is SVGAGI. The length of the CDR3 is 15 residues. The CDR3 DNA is TGTGCCAGCAGTCTGGGACTAGCGGGGTTCTACGAGCAGTACTTC. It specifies CASSLGLAGFYEQYF.